A selection of T cell receptor beta chains follows, all from one sample in a study of T-cell reconstitution after alpha-beta-depleted transplantation in children. TCRdb redid the calling of the PCR reads with MiXCR, one entry per CDR3 protein. The sample contains tens of thousands of distinct CDR3 sequences, approximately 43% of which appear only once. The source material was PBMCs, mostly from graft donor cells, sampled 360 days after TCRalphabeta/CD19-depleted stem cell transplant. The receptor set was obtained from a male patient younger than 18 who had a stem cell transplant for acute lymphoblastic leukemia, so the T cells may come from the graft donor. Each CDR3 is given with its conserved first and last residue.

J: TRBJ2-7; length: 12; V: TRBV14; CDR3: CASSRTSYEQYF
J: TRBJ2-5; length: 16; V: TRBV29-1; CDR3: CSAGGTSTTQGETQYF
J: TRBJ2-1; length: 13; V: TRBV24-1; CDR3: CATSDPGNNEQFF
J: TRBJ1-1; length: 12; V: TRBV18; CDR3: CASSPAGMDAFF
J: TRBJ2-1; length: 14; V: TRBV27; CDR3: CASSSRGLAGGQFF
J: TRBJ2-7; length: 18; V: TRBV5-1; CDR3: CASSPWGLDGLVGGEQYF
J: TRBJ1-5; length: 14; V: TRBV20-1; CDR3: CSAMVTGGDQPQHF
J: TRBJ1-1; length: 18; V: TRBV11-2; CDR3: CASSPNPRWAMINTEAFF
J: TRBJ2-2; length: 12; V: TRBV10-3; CDR3: CAAGQGIGELFF
J: TRBJ2-1; length: 15; V: TRBV3-1; CDR3: CASSPSSGRRNEQFF
J: TRBJ2-7; length: 14; V: TRBV20-1; CDR3: CSARASGSPSEQYF
J: TRBJ2-2; length: 15; V: TRBV12-3/TRBV12-4; CDR3: CASSSSGQLTGELFF
J: TRBJ2-4; length: 14; V: TRBV2; CDR3: CATNPWQERNIQYF
J: TRBJ1-1; length: 17; V: TRBV7-8; CDR3: CASSLGGGRRRNTEAFF
J: TRBJ2-1; length: 15; V: TRBV11-2; CDR3: CASSSGLAGEGEQFF
J: TRBJ1-4; length: 13; V: TRBV20-1; CDR3: CSARTGEGEKLFF